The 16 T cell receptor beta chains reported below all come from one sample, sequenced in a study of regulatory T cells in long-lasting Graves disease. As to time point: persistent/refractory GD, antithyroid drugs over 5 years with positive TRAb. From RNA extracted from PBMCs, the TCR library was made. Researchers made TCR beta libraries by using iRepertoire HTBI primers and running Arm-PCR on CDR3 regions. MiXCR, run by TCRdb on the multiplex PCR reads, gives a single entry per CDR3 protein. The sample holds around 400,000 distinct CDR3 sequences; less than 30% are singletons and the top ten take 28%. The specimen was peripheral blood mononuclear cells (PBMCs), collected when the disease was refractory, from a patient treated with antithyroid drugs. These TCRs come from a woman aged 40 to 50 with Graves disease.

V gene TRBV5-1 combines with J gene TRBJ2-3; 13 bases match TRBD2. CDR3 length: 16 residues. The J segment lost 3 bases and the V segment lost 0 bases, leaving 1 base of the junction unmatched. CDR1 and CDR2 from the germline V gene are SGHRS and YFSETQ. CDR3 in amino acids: CASSLEGLAGTDTQYF. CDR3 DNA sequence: TGCGCCAGCAGCTTGGAGGGACTAGCGGGAACAGATACGCAGTATTTT.

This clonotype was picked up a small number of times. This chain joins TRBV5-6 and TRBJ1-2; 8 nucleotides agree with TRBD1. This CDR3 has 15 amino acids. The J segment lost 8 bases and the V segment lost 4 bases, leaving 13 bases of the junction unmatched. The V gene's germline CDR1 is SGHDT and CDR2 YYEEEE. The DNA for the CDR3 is TGTGCCAGCAGCACCACAGGGGGGGACTTGGGAGGCTACACCTTC. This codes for CASSTTGGDLGGYTF.

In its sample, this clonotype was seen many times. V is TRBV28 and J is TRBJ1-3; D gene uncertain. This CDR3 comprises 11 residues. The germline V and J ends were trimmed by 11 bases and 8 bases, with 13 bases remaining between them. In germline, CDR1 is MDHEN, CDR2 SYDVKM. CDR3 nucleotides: TGTGCCTTGAAAGGCGCGGACACCATATATTTT. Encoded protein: CALKGADTIYF.

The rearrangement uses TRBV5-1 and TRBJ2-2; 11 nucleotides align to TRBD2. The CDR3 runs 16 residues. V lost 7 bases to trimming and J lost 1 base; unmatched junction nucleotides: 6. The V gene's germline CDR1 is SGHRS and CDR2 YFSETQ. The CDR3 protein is CASRSGTSGNTGELFF. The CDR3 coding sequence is TGCGCCAGCCGATCCGGGACTAGCGGGAACACCGGGGAGCTGTTTTTT.

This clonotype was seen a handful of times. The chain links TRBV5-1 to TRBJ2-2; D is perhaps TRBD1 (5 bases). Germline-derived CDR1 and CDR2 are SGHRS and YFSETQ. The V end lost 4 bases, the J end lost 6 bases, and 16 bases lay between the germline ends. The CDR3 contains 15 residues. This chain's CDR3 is CASSLLRVDPGELFF. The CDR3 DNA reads TGCGCCAGCAGCCTTCTCAGGGTGGATCCCGGGGAGCTGTTTTTT. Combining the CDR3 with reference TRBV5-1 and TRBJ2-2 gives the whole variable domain KAGVTQTPRYLIKTRGQQVTLSCSPISGHRSVSWYQQTPGQGLQFLFEYFSETQRNKGNFPGRFSGRQFSNSRSEMNVSTLELGDSALYLCASSLLRVDPGELFFGEGSRLTVL.

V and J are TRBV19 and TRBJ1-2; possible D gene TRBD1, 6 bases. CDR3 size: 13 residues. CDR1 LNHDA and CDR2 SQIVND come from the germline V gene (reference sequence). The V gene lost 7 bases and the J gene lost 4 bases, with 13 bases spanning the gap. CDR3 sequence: CASTPTGAYGYTF. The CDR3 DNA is TGTGCCAGTACCCCGACAGGAGCCTATGGCTACACCTTC. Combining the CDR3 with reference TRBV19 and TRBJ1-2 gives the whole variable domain DGGITQSPKYLFRKEGQNVTLSCEQNLNHDAMYWYRQDPGQGLRLIYYSQIVNDFQKGDIAEGYSVSREKKESFPLTVTSAQKNPTAFYLCASTPTGAYGYTFGSGTRLTVV.

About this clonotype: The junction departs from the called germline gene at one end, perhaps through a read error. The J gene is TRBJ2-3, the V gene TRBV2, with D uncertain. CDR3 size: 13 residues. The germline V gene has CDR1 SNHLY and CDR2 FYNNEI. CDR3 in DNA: TGTGCCAGCACGGCTACTTTGGGCCTACCATTGGATTTT. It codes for CASTATLGLPLDF.

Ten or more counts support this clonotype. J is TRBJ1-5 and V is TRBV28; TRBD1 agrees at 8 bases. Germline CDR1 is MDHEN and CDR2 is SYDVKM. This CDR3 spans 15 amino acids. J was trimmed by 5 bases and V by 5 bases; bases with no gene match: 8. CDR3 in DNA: TGTGCCAGCAGTACCCGGACAGGGCCTTATCAGCCCCAGCATTTT. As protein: CASSTRTGPYQPQHF. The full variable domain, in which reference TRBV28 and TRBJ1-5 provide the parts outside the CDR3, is DVKVTQSSRYLVKRTGEKVFLECVQDMDHENMFWYRQDPGLGLRLIYFSYDVKMKEKGDIPEGYSVSREKKERFSLILESASTNQTSMYLCASSTRTGPYQPQHFGDGTRLSIL.

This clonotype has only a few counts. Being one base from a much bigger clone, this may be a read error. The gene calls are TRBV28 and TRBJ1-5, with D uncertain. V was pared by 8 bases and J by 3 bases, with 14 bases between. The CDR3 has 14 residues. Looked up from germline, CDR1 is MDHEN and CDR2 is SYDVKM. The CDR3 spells CASARQLPNQPQHF. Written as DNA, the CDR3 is TGTGCCAGCGCTAGGCAGTTGCCCAATCAGCCCCAGCATTTT.

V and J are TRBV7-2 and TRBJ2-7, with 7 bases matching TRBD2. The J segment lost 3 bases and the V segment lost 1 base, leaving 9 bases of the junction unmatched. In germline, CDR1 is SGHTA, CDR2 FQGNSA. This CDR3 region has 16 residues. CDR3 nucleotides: TGTGCCAGCAGCTTAGAGGGGAGGGTCGAAGGCTACGAGCAGTACTTC. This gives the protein CASSLEGRVEGYEQYF.

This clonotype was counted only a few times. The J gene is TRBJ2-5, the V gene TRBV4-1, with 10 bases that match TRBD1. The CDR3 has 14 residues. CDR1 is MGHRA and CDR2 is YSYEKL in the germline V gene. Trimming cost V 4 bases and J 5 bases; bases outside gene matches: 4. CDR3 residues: CASSPPDRGETQYF. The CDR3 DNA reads TGCGCCAGCAGCCCACCGGACAGGGGGGAGACCCAGTACTTC.

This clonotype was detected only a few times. CDR3 bases: TGCGCCAGCAGCCAATTACGGGACACCCGGAGATATGGCTACACCTTC. Protein: CASSQLRDTRRYGYTF. V is TRBV4-1 and J is TRBJ1-2; D perhaps matches TRBD1 (6 bases). Germline V gives CDR1 MGHRA, CDR2 YSYEKL. This CDR3 region has 16 residues. The V and J ends lost 2 bases and 5 bases respectively, with 18 bases between them.

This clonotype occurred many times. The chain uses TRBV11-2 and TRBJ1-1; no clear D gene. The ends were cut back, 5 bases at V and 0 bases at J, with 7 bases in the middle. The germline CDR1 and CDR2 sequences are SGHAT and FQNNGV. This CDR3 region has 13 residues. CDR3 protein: CASSHGVNTEAFF. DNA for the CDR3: TGTGCCAGCAGCCACGGAGTGAACACTGAAGCTTTCTTT.

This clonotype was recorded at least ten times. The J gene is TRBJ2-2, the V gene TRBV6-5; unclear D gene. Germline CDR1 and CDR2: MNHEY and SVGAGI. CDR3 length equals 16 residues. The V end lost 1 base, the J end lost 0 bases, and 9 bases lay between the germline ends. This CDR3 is CASSYFGRSNTGELFF. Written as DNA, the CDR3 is TGTGCCAGCAGTTACTTCGGACGGTCGAACACCGGGGAGCTGTTTTTT.

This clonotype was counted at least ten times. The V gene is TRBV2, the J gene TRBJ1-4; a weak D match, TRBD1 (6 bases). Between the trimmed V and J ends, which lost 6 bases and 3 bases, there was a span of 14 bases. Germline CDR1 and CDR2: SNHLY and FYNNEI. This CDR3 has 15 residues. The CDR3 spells CASRNRDRSNEKLFF. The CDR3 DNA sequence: TGTGCCAGCAGGAACAGGGATAGGTCTAATGAAAAACTGTTTTTT.

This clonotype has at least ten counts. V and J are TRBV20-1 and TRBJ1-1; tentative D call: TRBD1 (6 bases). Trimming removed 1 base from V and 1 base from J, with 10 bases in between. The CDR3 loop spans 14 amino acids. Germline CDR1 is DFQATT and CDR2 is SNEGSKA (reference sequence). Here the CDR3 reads CSARAGHSNTEAFF. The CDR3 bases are TGCAGTGCTAGAGCGGGACACTCGAACACTGAAGCTTTCTTT.